A selection of T cell receptor beta chains follows, all from one sample in a study of Ad26.COV2.S vaccination and SARS-CoV-2 variants. The repertoire was sequenced with immunoSEQ multiplex PCR; TCRdb's copy has only in-frame clones and lacks some. The sample holds 440,000 or so clones; around 93% are singletons and the top ten take around 1.7%. The specimen comprised peripheral blood, sampled in a trial of Ad26.COV2.S vaccine versus placebo. The receptors originated from a person aged 18 to 59 who received the Ad26.COV2.S COVID-19 vaccine or a placebo. CDR3s include the opening cysteine and the closing phenylalanine or tryptophan. The D gene is left open where the match is weak. Size is stated for part of the rows, as once, few or many counts, or as a class when the clone is expanded.

D gene: TRBD1; V gene: TRBV27; clone size: -; J gene: TRBJ1-6; CDR3 protein: CASSPSGTGGLNSPLHF
D gene: -; V gene: TRBV6-5; clone size: once; J gene: TRBJ1-1; CDR3 protein: CASTLKGWTEAFF
D gene: -; V gene: TRBV7-9; clone size: -; J gene: TRBJ2-1; CDR3 protein: CASSLANRFNEQFF
D gene: TRBD2; V gene: TRBV18; clone size: -; J gene: TRBJ2-1; CDR3 protein: CASSPPGGLQNEQFF
D gene: -; V gene: TRBV9; clone size: -; J gene: TRBJ2-1; CDR3 protein: CASSPSDRDFRNEQFF
D gene: TRBD1; V gene: TRBV6-6; clone size: -; J gene: TRBJ1-1; CDR3 protein: CASSDPGQGDTEAFF
D gene: -; V gene: TRBV2; clone size: -; J gene: TRBJ1-5; CDR3 protein: CASSDHRVGNQPQHF
D gene: -; V gene: TRBV30; clone size: -; J gene: TRBJ2-5; CDR3 protein: CAWRAAGRETQYF
D gene: TRBD1; V gene: TRBV18; clone size: once; J gene: TRBJ1-6; CDR3 protein: CASSPGRTGNSPLHF
D gene: -; V gene: TRBV19; clone size: -; J gene: TRBJ1-5; CDR3 protein: CASSIIGQGHSNQPQHF
D gene: TRBD1; V gene: TRBV19; clone size: -; J gene: TRBJ1-5; CDR3 protein: CASTRLTGASQPQHF
D gene: TRBD1; V gene: TRBV6-5; clone size: -; J gene: TRBJ1-2; CDR3 protein: CASSLGQGFNYGYTF
D gene: -; V gene: TRBV7-9; clone size: few; J gene: TRBJ1-2; CDR3 protein: CASSLGQNFYGYTF
D gene: -; V gene: TRBV28; clone size: -; J gene: TRBJ1-1; CDR3 protein: CASSLAGVGTEAFF
D gene: TRBD1; V gene: TRBV3-1/TRBV3-2; clone size: -; J gene: TRBJ2-2; CDR3 protein: CASSPLGTGRSGELFF
D gene: TRBD1; V gene: TRBV5-1; clone size: -; J gene: TRBJ2-7; CDR3 protein: CASSWTPGQDYEQYF
D gene: -; V gene: TRBV14; clone size: -; J gene: TRBJ2-1; CDR3 protein: CASSRQAYDNEQFF
D gene: -; V gene: TRBV28; clone size: -; J gene: TRBJ2-7; CDR3 protein: CASSAGSGVVAYEQYF
D gene: -; V gene: TRBV9; clone size: -; J gene: TRBJ2-5; CDR3 protein: CASSVGMAGGDQETQYF
D gene: -; V gene: TRBV5-4; clone size: -; J gene: TRBJ2-3; CDR3 protein: CASSLVGTDTQYF
D gene: -; V gene: TRBV24-1; clone size: -; J gene: TRBJ2-2; CDR3 protein: CATRNRATGELFF
D gene: -; V gene: TRBV2; clone size: once; J gene: TRBJ2-7; CDR3 protein: CASKRPGAYEQYF
D gene: -; V gene: TRBV10-1; clone size: -; J gene: TRBJ2-3; CDR3 protein: CASSLDSTDTQYF
D gene: -; V gene: TRBV7-8; clone size: -; J gene: TRBJ2-3; CDR3 protein: CASSRRGRQGSTDTQYF
D gene: TRBD1; V gene: TRBV4-1; clone size: -; J gene: TRBJ2-1; CDR3 protein: CASSLGTGINEQFF
D gene: -; V gene: TRBV5-4; clone size: -; J gene: TRBJ2-6; CDR3 protein: CASSLRPSGANVLTF